Given below is one T cell receptor (beta chain) in context. Its matching antigen is unknown. The data stem from a study of cytomegalovirus exposure and HLA in healthy donors. A multiplex PCR was run with 60 Vbeta primers and 13 Jbeta primers. This table comes from immunoSEQ multiplex PCR, and its TCRdb copy is limited to in-frame clones, with some not included. The sample totals about 200,000 clones. Study results and caveats: The productive fraction for most TCR beta V segments was about 87% or about 30% in an earlier analysis.

This CDR3 has 14 amino acids. CDR1 and CDR2 from the germline V gene are KGHSH and LQKENI. V shed 4 bases and J shed 2 bases, with 9 bases lying between them. This chain joins TRBV18 and TRBJ2-4, with D tentatively TRBD1 (5 bases). Sequences were obtained from PBMCs. This sequence was found in a young man in good health and CMV-seronegative. DNA of the CDR3: TGTGCCAGCTCACTGGACACGACCAAAAACATTCAGTACTTC. The encoded protein is CASSLDTTKNIQYF.